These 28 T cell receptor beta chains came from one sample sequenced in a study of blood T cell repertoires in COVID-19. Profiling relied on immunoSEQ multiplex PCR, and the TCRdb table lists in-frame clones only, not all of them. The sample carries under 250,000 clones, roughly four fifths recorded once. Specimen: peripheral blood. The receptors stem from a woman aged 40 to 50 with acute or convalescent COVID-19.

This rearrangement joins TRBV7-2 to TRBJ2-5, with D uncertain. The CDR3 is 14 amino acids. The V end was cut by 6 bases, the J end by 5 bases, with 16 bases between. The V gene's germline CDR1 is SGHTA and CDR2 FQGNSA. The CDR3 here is CASRLNPATETQYF. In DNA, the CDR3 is TGTGCCAGCAGACTAAACCCCGCCACGGAGACCCAGTACTTC.

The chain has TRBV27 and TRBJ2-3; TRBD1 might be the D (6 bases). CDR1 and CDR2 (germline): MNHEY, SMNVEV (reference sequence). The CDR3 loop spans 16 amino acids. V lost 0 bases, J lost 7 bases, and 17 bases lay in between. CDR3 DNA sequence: TGTGCCAGCAGTTTATCGAGGGCGCACAGGGAGAATACGCAGTATTTT. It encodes CASSLSRAHRENTQYF.

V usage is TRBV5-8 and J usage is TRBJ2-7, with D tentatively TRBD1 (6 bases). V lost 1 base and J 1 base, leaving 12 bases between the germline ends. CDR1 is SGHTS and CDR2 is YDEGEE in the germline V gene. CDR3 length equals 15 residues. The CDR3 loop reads CASSLRQGFSYEQYF. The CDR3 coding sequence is TGTGCCAGCAGCTTGAGGCAGGGGTTTTCCTACGAGCAGTACTTC. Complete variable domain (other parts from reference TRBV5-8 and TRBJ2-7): EAGVTQSPTHLIKTRGQQATLRCSPISGHTSVYWYQQALGLGLQFLLWYDEGEERNRGNFPPRFSGRQFPNYSSELNVNALELEDSALYLCASSLRQGFSYEQYFGPGTRLTVT.

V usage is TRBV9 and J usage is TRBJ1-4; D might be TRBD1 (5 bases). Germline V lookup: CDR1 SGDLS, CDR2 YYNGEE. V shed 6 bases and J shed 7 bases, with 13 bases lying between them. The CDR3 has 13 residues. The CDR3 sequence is CASTVGEGEKLFF. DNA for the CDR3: TGTGCCAGCACCGTGGGGGAGGGTGAAAAACTGTTTTTT. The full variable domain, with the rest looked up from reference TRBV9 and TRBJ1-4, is DSGVTQTPKHLITATGQRVTLRCSPRSGDLSVYWYQQSLDQGLQFLIQYYNGEERAKGNILERFSAQQFPDLHSELNLSSLELGDSALYFCASTVGEGEKLFFGSGTQLSVL.

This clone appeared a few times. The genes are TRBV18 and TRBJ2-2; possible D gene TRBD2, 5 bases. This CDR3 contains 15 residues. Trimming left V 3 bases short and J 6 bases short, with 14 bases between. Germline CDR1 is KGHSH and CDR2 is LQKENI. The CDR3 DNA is TGTGCCAGCTCACCGGCGGGCCGGTCGTCCGGGGAGCTGTTTTTT. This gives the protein CASSPAGRSSGELFF.

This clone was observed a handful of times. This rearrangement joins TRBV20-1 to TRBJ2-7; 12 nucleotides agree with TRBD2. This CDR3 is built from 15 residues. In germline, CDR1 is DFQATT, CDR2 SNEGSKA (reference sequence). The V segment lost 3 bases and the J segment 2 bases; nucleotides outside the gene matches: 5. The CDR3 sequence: CSASQLAGGTYEQYF. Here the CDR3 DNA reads TGCAGTGCTAGTCAACTAGCGGGGGGAACCTACGAGCAGTACTTC.

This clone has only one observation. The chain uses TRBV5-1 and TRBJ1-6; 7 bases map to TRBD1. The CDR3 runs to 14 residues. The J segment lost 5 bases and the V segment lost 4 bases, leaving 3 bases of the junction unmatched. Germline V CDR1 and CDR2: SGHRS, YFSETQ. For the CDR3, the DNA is TGCGCCAGCAGCCCGGGACAGAATAATTCACCCCTCCACTTT. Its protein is CASSPGQNNSPLHF.

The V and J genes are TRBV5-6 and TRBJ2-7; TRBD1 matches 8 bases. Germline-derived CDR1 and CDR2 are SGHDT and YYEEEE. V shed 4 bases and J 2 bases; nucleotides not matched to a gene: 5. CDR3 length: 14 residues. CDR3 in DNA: TGTGCCAGCAGCACAACCAGGGGGCCCTACGAGCAGTACTTC. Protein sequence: CASSTTRGPYEQYF.

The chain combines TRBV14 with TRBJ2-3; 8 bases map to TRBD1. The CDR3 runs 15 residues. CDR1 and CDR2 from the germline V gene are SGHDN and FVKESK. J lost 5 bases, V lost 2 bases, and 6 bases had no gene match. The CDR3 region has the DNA TGTGCCAGCAGCCAACGGACAGGGACGGGAGATACGCAGTATTTT. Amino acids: CASSQRTGTGDTQYF. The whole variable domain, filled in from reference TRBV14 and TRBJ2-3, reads EAGVTQFPSHSVIEKGQTVTLRCDPISGHDNLYWYRRVMGKEIKFLLHFVKESKQDESGMPNNRFLAERTGGTYSTLKVQPAELEDSGVYFCASSQRTGTGDTQYFGPGTRLTVL.

CDR3 sequence: CASSPRTLFGVPSYNEQFF. CDR3 DNA: TGTGCCAGCTCACCCCGGACCCTATTCGGGGTACCTTCCTACAATGAGCAGTTCTTC. This chain uses TRBV27 with TRBJ2-1; TRBD2 is a possible D gene (5 bases). Germline-derived CDR1 and CDR2 are MNHEY and SMNVEV (reference sequence). The CDR3 sequence is 19 residues long. V lost 8 bases, J lost 1 base, and 27 bases lay in between.

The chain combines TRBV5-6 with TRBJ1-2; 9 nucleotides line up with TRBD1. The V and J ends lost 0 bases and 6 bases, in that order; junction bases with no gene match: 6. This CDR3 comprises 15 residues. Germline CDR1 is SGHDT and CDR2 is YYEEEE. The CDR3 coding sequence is TGTGCCAGCAGCTTGGTAGGGACAGGGATCGATGGCTACACCTTC. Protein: CASSLVGTGIDGYTF.

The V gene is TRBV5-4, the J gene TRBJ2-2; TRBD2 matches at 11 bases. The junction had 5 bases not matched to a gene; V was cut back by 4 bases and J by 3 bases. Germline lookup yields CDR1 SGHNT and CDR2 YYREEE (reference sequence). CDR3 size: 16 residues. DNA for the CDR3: TGTGCCAGCAGCCGGACTAGCGGGTCCCACACCGGGGAGCTGTTTTTT. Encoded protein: CASSRTSGSHTGELFF.

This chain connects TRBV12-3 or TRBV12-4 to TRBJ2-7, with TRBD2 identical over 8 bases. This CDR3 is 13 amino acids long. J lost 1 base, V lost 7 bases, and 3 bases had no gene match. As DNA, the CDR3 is TGTGCCAGCACCCTAGCGGGTTCCTACGAGCAGTACTTC. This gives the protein CASTLAGSYEQYF.

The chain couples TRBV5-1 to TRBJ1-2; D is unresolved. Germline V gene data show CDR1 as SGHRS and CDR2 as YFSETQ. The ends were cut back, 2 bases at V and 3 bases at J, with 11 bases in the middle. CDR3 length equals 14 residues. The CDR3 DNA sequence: TGCGCCAGCAGCTTCGCGGTCGGCTACTATGGCTACACCTTC. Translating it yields CASSFAVGYYGYTF.

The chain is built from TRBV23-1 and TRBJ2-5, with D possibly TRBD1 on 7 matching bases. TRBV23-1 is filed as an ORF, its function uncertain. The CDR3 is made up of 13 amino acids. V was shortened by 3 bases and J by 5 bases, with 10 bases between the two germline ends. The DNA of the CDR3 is TGCGCCAGCAGTCACCAGGGGGGTGAGACCCAGTACTTC. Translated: CASSHQGGETQYF.

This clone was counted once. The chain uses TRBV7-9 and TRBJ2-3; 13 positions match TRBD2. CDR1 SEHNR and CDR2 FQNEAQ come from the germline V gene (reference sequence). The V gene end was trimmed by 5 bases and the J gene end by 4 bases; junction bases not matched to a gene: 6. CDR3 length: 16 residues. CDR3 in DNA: TGTGCCAGCAGCACCTGGACTAGCGGGAGCCCAGATACGCAGTATTTT. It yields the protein CASSTWTSGSPDTQYF.

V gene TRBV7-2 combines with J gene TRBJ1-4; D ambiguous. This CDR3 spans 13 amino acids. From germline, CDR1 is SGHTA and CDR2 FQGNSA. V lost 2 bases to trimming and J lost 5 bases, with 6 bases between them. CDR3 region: CASSLSGNEKLFF. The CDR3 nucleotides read TGTGCCAGCAGCTTATCGGGAAATGAAAAACTGTTTTTT.

In DNA form, the CDR3 reads TGTGCCAGTAGTCTCCTAAGCGGGTATGACGATGAGCAGTTCTTC. Translating gives CASSLLSGYDDEQFF. The genes are TRBV19 and TRBJ2-1; a possible D gene is TRBD2 (6 bases). Deletions cut 5 bases from V and 8 bases from J, with 19 bases between. Per the germline V gene, CDR1 is LNHDA and CDR2 is SQIVND (reference sequence). The length of the CDR3 is 15 residues.

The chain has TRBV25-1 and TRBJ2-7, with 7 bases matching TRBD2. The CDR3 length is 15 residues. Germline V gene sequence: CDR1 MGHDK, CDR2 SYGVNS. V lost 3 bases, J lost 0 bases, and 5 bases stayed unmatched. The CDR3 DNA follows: TGTGCCAGCAGTGAGACTAGCACCACCTCCTACGAGCAGTACTTC. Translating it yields CASSETSTTSYEQYF.

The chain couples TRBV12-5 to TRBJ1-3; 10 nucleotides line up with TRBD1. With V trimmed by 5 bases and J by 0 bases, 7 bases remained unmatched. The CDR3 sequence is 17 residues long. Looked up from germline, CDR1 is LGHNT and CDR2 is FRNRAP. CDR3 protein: CASGNPWTGGSGNTIYF. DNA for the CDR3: TGTGCTAGTGGTAACCCTTGGACAGGGGGCTCTGGAAACACCATATATTTT.

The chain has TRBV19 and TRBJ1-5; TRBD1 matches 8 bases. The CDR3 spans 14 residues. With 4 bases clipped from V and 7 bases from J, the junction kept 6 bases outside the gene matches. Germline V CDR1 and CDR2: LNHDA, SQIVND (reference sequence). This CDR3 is CASSTRQGLQPQHF. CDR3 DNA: TGTGCCAGTAGTACCAGACAGGGGCTGCAGCCCCAGCATTTT.

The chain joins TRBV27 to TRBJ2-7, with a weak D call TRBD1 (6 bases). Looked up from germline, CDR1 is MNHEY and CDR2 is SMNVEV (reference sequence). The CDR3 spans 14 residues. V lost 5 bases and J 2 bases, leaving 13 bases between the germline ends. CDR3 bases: TGTGCCAGCAGTCTTTGGGGGCGGCCCTACGAGCAGTACTTC. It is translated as CASSLWGRPYEQYF.

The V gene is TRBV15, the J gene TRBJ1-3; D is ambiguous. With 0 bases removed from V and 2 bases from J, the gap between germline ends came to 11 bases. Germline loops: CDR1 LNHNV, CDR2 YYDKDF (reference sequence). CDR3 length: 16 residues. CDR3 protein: CATSRDRGIAGNTIYF. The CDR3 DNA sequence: TGTGCCACCAGCAGAGATCGGGGAATAGCTGGAAACACCATATATTTT.

The CDR3, as DNA: TGTGCCAGCACCTTCAGGCCAGATTCCTTGAACACTGAAGCTTTCTTT. Translation: CASTFRPDSLNTEAFF. V is TRBV5-5 and J is TRBJ1-1; the D is unclear. Trimming stripped 6 bases from V and 0 bases from J, with 18 bases between. CDR3 size: 16 residues. The germline V gene encodes CDR1 SGHKS and CDR2 YYEKEE (reference sequence).

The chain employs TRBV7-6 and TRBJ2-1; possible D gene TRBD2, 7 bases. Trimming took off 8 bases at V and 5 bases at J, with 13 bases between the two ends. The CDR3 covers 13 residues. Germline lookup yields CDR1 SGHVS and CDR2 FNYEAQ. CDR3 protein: CASAGGHHNEQFF. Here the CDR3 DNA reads TGTGCCAGCGCCGGGGGGCACCACAATGAGCAGTTCTTC.

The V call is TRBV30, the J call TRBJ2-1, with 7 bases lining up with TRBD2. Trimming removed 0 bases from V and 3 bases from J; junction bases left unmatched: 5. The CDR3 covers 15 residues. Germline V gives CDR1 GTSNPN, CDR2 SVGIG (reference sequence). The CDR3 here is CAWSVASGGYNEQFF. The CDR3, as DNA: TGTGCCTGGAGTGTAGCGTCGGGAGGCTACAATGAGCAGTTCTTC.

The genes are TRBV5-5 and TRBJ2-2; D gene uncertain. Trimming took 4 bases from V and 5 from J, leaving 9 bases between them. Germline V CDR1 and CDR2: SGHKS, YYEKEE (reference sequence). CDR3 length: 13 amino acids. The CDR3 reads CASSATGTGELFF. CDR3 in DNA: TGTGCCAGCAGCGCGACCGGGACCGGGGAGCTGTTTTTT. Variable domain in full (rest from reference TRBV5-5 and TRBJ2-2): DAGVTQSPTHLIKTRGQQVTLRCSPISGHKSVSWYQQVLGQGPQFIFQYYEKEERGRGNFPDRFSARQFPNYSSELNVNALLLGDSALYLCASSATGTGELFFGEGSRLTVL.

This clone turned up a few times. CDR3 nucleotide sequence: TGTGCCAGCTCAGTTGGCAGGGATAACCAGCCCCAGCATTTT. It codes for CASSVGRDNQPQHF. J is TRBJ1-5 and V is TRBV18; a weak D match, TRBD1 (5 bases). Germline CDR1 reads KGHSH; CDR2 reads LQKENI. V shed 5 bases and J shed 7 bases, with 15 bases lying between them. The CDR3 consists of 14 residues.